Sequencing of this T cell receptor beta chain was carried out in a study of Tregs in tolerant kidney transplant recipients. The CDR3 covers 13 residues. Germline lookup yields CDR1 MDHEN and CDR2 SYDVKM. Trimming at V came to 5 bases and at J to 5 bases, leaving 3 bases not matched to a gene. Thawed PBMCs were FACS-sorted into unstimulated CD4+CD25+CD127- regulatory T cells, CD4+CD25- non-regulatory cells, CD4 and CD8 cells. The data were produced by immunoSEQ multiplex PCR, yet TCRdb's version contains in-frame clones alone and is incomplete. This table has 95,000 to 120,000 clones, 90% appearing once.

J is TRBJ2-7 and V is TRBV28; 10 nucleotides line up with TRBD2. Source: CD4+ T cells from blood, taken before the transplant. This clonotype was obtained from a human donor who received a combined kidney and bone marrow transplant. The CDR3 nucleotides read TGTGCCAGCAGTGACAGCGGGAGGGACGAGCAGTACTTC. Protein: CASSDSGRDEQYF.